What follows is one T cell receptor (beta chain) and its context. Its antigen is unknown. Germline V gene sequence: CDR1 SGHRS, CDR2 YFSETQ. The CDR3 spans 16 residues. The V end was cut by 0 bases, the J end by 1 base, with 11 bases between. The entry originates in a study of cytomegalovirus exposure and HLA in healthy donors. Study results and limitations: It was in a later analysis that TCR association rates were seen to vary by HLA locus, highest for DRB1 and lowest for HLA-C. Analysis was performed later, and it showed HLA-associated TCR beta chains to be more clonally expanded than equally common others.

PCR involved 60 Vbeta and 13 Jbeta primers. Sequencing used immunoSEQ multiplex PCR; TCRdb keeps in-frame clones, though not all of them. Of fewer than 110,000 clones in the sample, 74% were seen once. Sequences were obtained from PBMCs. J is TRBJ1-3 and V is TRBV5-1, with D unclear. This clonotype was sampled from a woman aged 40 to 49 in good health and CMV-seropositive. CDR3 sequence: CASSLEGGLSGNTIYF. The DNA of the CDR3 is TGCGCCAGCAGCTTGGAAGGCGGTTTATCTGGAAACACCATATATTTT.